This entry is about one T cell receptor beta chain. Amplification used 60 Vbeta primers and 13 Jbeta primers. Profiled with immunoSEQ multiplex PCR; TCRdb holds only in-frame clones, not every one. In the table there are about 190,000 clones, 82% of which are singletons. This CDR3 is 13 amino acids long. CDR1 and CDR2 from the germline V gene are WSHSY and SAAADI. The V gene lost 3 bases and the J gene lost 9 bases, with 12 bases spanning the gap. This sample was taken from a study of cytomegalovirus exposure and HLA in healthy donors. The origin of this receptor is a woman between 18 and 29 years old in good health and CMV-seronegative. The V and J genes are TRBV10-2 and TRBJ2-1; D gene unclear. Sequencing was carried out using PBMCs. The CDR3 protein is CASSDSEHSEQFF. The CDR3 coding sequence is TGCGCCAGCAGTGACTCGGAGCATAGTGAGCAGTTCTTC.